The 18 T cell receptor beta chains given below trace back to one sample, sequenced in a study of cytomegalovirus exposure and HLA in healthy donors. The PCR made use of 60 Vbeta and 13 Jbeta primers. The table came from immunoSEQ multiplex PCR; TCRdb's copy has only in-frame clones and leaves some out. The sample comprises approximately 150,000 clones, 78% of which are singletons, and about 2.5% rests with the top ten. The sample taken for sequencing was PBMCs. These receptors all stem from a woman in her late teens or twenties in good health and CMV-seropositive.

J is TRBJ2-7 and V is TRBV19, with 8 bases lining up with TRBD2. Germline V gives CDR1 LNHDA, CDR2 SQIVND (reference sequence). Trimming at V came to 5 bases and at J to 0 bases, leaving 12 bases not matched to a gene. The CDR3 has 17 amino acids. The CDR3 loop is CASSFVSSGGSSYEQYF. CDR3 bases: TGTGCCAGTAGTTTCGTGTCGAGCGGGGGAAGCTCCTACGAGCAGTACTTC.

This CDR3 reads CAGSRGSGNTIYF. DNA of the CDR3: TGTGCCGGGTCCAGGGGGTCAGGAAACACCATATATTTT. The gene calls are TRBV5-4 and TRBJ1-3; TRBD1 agrees at 7 bases. Germline V gives CDR1 SGHNT, CDR2 YYREEE (reference sequence). The CDR3 covers 13 residues. V gave up 10 bases and J gave up 4 bases; unmatched junction bases: 8.

The rearrangement links TRBV19 to TRBJ1-1; possible D gene TRBD1, 6 bases. The V gene lost 7 bases and the J gene lost 7 bases, with 19 bases spanning the gap. The CDR3 runs 14 residues. The germline CDR1 and CDR2 sequences are LNHDA and SQIVND (reference sequence). In DNA, the CDR3 is TGTGCCAGTACTACGAAACCGGGACAAAATGAAGCTTTCTTT. Protein sequence: CASTTKPGQNEAFF.

This chain links TRBV4-2 with TRBJ2-7, with D maybe TRBD2 (6 bases). CDR3 length equals 13 residues. Looked up from germline, CDR1 is LGHNA and CDR2 is YNFKEQ. Trimming took off 6 bases at V and 7 bases at J, with 16 bases between the two ends. CDR3 in DNA: TGTGCCAGCAGTCGACTAGGGACCACGGAGCAGTACTTC. As protein: CASSRLGTTEQYF.

CDR3 residues: CASSERGRPANYGYTF. The CDR3 DNA reads TGTGCCAGCAGTGAAAGGGGGCGCCCCGCTAACTATGGCTACACCTTC. This chain joins TRBV6-1 and TRBJ1-2, with 7 bases lining up with TRBD1. With 2 bases clipped from V and 0 bases from J, the junction kept 6 bases outside the gene matches. Germline CDR1 MNHNS, CDR2 SASEGT. The CDR3 extends over 16 amino acids.

This sequence joins TRBV6-5 and TRBJ1-6, with D possibly matching TRBD1 (5 bases). Trimming took 5 bases from V and 8 from J, leaving 16 bases between them. Germline V gene lookup returns CDR1 MNHEY and CDR2 SVGAGI. The CDR3 loop spans 15 amino acids. The chain's CDR3 is CASSGAGPVDSPLHF. Written as DNA, the CDR3 is TGTGCCAGCAGTGGGGCTGGACCCGTTGATTCACCCCTCCACTTT.

This clone was counted once. The chain uses TRBV7-8 and TRBJ2-5; D is perhaps TRBD1 (5 bases). Germline-derived CDR1 and CDR2 are SGHVS and FQNEAQ. Between the trimmed V and J ends, which lost 5 bases and 2 bases, there was a span of 21 bases. This CDR3 contains 17 residues. This CDR3 reads CASSRQTRQPYQETQYF. In DNA form, the CDR3 reads TGTGCCAGCAGCCGCCAGACCCGACAGCCCTATCAAGAGACCCAGTACTTC.

The rearrangement links TRBV6-4 to TRBJ2-3, with D perhaps TRBD1 (5 bases). Germline lookup yields CDR1 MRHNA and CDR2 SNTAGT. V was cut by 2 bases and J by 0 bases, with 12 bases left in between. CDR3 length: 16 residues. CDR3 region: CASSDTGRASTDTQYF. The CDR3 DNA reads TGTGCCAGCAGTGACACGGGCAGGGCGAGCACAGATACGCAGTATTTT.

The V and J genes are TRBV11-2 and TRBJ2-5; D perhaps matches TRBD1 (6 bases). This CDR3 has 15 amino acids. CDR1 and CDR2 from the germline V gene are SGHAT and FQNNGV. The V gene lost 2 bases and the J gene lost 5 bases, with 15 bases spanning the gap. The DNA of the CDR3 is TGTGCCAGCAGCTTATTAATTCAGGGGATCGAGACCCAGTACTTC. Protein sequence: CASSLLIQGIETQYF.

This clone has a handful of counts. The chain couples TRBV6-5 to TRBJ1-1; 8 nucleotides line up with TRBD1. Germline lookup yields CDR1 MNHEY and CDR2 SVGAGI. V shed 2 bases, J shed 11 bases, and the junction held 13 bases outside the gene matches. This CDR3 contains 15 residues. The CDR3 loop is CASSYVMGGTGHAFF. CDR3 DNA: TGTGCCAGCAGTTACGTCATGGGGGGGACAGGCCACGCTTTCTTT.

The rearrangement uses TRBV7-6 and TRBJ2-7, with D possibly TRBD1 on 5 matching bases. The CDR3 covers 15 residues. The V gene lost 2 bases and the J gene lost 5 bases, with 16 bases spanning the gap. The V gene's germline CDR1 is SGHVS and CDR2 FNYEAQ. This CDR3 is CASSLTGRPRNEQYF. The CDR3 nucleotides are TGTGCCAGCAGCTTAACAGGTCGACCTAGGAACGAGCAGTACTTC.

The V call is TRBV13, the J call TRBJ1-1; weak D call: TRBD1 (6 bases). This CDR3 spans 19 amino acids. CDR1 is PRHDT, CDR2 FYEKMQ, per germline (reference sequence). V was clipped by 2 bases and J by 0 bases, with 22 bases between them. The CDR3 loop is CASSLLYPGTTGVNTEAFF. For the CDR3, the DNA is TGTGCCAGCAGCTTACTTTACCCCGGGACAACTGGGGTGAACACTGAAGCTTTCTTT.

J is TRBJ2-2 and V is TRBV19, with D possibly being TRBD1 (5 bases). From germline, CDR1 is LNHDA and CDR2 SQIVND (reference sequence). The CDR3 contains 16 residues. The CDR3 protein is CATIQDGRINTGELFF. CDR3 DNA: TGTGCGACAATACAGGACGGCCGCATCAACACCGGGGAGCTGTTTTTT.

The rearrangement uses TRBV19 and TRBJ1-2, with 7 bases lining up with TRBD1. CDR3 length: 14 residues. V dropped 9 bases and J dropped 7; count of bases not matched to a gene: 14. Germline V gene lookup returns CDR1 LNHDA and CDR2 SQIVND (reference sequence). This chain's CDR3 is CASRLDRLPSGYTF. The CDR3 nucleotides are TGTGCCAGCCGCTTGGACAGGCTACCTAGTGGCTACACCTTC.

This clone was found a few times. This chain joins TRBV5-6 and TRBJ1-5; possible D gene TRBD1, 6 bases. The V gene lost 4 bases and the J gene lost 3 bases, with 11 bases spanning the gap. The CDR3 covers 14 residues. In germline, CDR1 is SGHDT, CDR2 YYEEEE. The CDR3 DNA reads as TGTGCCAGCAGCGTACAGGGCCTCAATCAGCCCCAGCATTTT. Its protein product is CASSVQGLNQPQHF.

The chain couples TRBV28 to TRBJ1-2; D unresolved. The CDR3 totals 10 residues. V was trimmed by 10 bases and J by 2 bases, leaving 5 bases between them. Germline loops: CDR1 MDHEN, CDR2 SYDVKM. The CDR3 bases are TGTGCCACCCAAAACTATGGCTACACCTTC. It yields the protein CATQNYGYTF.

The chain carries TRBV15 and TRBJ1-5; 7 nucleotides align to TRBD1. The CDR3 spans 17 residues. CDR1 is LNHNV, CDR2 YYDKDF, per germline (reference sequence). V shed 3 bases, J shed 0 bases, and the junction held 8 bases outside the gene matches. The CDR3 DNA sequence: TGTGCCACCAGCAGGAGAGGACAGGCGAATAGCAATCAGCCCCAGCATTTT. This encodes CATSRRGQANSNQPQHF.

The chain recombines TRBV7-2 with TRBJ1-6; D is ambiguous. This CDR3 has 14 amino acids. Germline CDR1 is SGHTA and CDR2 is FQGNSA. The ends were cut back, 1 base at V and 2 bases at J, with 3 bases in the middle. CDR3 amino acids: CASSLGPYNSPLHF. CDR3 DNA sequence: TGTGCCAGCAGCTTAGGGCCCTATAATTCACCCCTCCACTTT. Full variable domain (outside the CDR3, taken from reference TRBV7-2 and TRBJ1-6): GAGVSQSPSNKVTEKGKDVELRCDPISGHTALYWYRQSLGQGLEFLIYFQGNSAPDKSGLPSDRFSAERTGGSVSTLTIQRTQQEDSAVYLCASSLGPYNSPLHFGNGTRLTVT.